This T cell receptor beta chain comes out of a study of CD8+ T cells in alopecia areata. At the level of the study: For the treated group, dosing was oral tofacitinib at 5 to 10 mg twice daily.

On this clone: Its target is not known.

The authors extracted RNA and reverse transcribed it into cDNA as the sequencing template. TCRdb keeps only in-frame clones here, not all; method: immunoSEQ multiplex PCR. This table has around 160,000 clones, roughly 48% appearing once. Study-wide findings and caveats: Sequenced scalp T cells also include alphabeta T cells resident in normal skin.

The clonotype was recovered from a human donor with alopecia areata. Sequencing was carried out using CD4+ T cells sorted from blood.

CDR3 coding DNA: TGTGCCAGCAGCCCTGGTCTTTGGGATGGAGTCAATGAGCAGTTCTTC. Translating it yields CASSPGLWDGVNEQFF. V is TRBV9 and J is TRBJ2-1; unclear D gene. CDR1 and CDR2 (germline): SGDLS, YYNGEE. The CDR3 is 16 residues long. Between the trimmed V and J ends, which lost 4 bases and 6 bases, there was a span of 20 bases.